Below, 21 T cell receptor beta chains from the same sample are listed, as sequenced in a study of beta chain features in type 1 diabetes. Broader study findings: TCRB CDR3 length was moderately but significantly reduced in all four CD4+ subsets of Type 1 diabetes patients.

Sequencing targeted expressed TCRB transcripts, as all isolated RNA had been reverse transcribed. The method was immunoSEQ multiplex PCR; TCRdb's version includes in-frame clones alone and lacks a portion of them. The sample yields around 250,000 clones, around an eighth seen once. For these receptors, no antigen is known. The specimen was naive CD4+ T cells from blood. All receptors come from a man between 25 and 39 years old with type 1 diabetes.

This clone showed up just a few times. The CDR3 DNA is TGTGCCAGCAGCCCAACTAGTAGCACAGATACGCAGTATTTT. Translated, it gives CASSPTSSTDTQYF. The rearrangement links TRBV5-4 to TRBJ2-3, with TRBD2 as a possible D gene (5 bases). The CDR3 runs 14 residues. V was cut by 4 bases and J by 0 bases, with 9 bases left in between. Germline CDR1 reads SGHNT; CDR2 reads YYREEE (reference sequence).

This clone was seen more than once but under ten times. The CDR3 DNA reads TGTGCCAGCAGCTTAAGGACTAGCGGGAGCGGAGAGCAGTTCTTC. Amino acid sequence: CASSLRTSGSGEQFF. V is TRBV7-2 and J is TRBJ2-1; the match to TRBD2 covers 13 bases. CDR1 SGHTA and CDR2 FQGNSA come from the germline V gene. There are 15 residues in the CDR3. Trimming cost V 2 bases and J 10 bases; bases outside gene matches: 5. Based on the CDR3 plus reference TRBV7-2 and TRBJ2-1, the full variable domain is GAGVSQSPSNKVTEKGKDVELRCDPISGHTALYWYRQSLGQGLEFLIYFQGNSAPDKSGLPSDRFSAERTGGSVSTLTIQRTQQEDSAVYLCASSLRTSGSGEQFFGPGTRLTVL.

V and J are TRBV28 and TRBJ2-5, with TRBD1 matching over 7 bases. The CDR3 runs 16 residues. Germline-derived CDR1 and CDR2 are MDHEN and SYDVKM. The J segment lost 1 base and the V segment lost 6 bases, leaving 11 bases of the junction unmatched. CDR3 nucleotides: TGTGCCAGCAGCAGGACAGGTTTCAGGGGCCAAGAGACCCAGTACTTC. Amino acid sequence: CASSRTGFRGQETQYF.

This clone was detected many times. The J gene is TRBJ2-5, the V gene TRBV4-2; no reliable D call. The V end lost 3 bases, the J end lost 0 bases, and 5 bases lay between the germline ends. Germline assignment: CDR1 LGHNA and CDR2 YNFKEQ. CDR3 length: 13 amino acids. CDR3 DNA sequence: TGTGCCAGCAGCCAGGAGTACCAAGAGACCCAGTACTTC. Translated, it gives CASSQEYQETQYF.

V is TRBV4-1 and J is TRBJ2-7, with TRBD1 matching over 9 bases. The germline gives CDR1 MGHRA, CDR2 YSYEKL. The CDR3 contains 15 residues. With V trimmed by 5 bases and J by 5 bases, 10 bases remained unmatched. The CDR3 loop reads CASSSRDRAIDEQYF. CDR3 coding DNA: TGCGCCAGCAGCAGCCGGGACAGGGCAATCGACGAGCAGTACTTC.

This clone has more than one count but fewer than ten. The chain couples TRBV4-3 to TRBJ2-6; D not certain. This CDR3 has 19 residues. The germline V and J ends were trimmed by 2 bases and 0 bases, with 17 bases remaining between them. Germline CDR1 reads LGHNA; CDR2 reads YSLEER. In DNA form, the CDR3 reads TGCGCCAGCAGCCAATCCGGTCCTCGCGTAAGCTCTGGGGCCAACGTCCTGACTTTC. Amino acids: CASSQSGPRVSSGANVLTF.

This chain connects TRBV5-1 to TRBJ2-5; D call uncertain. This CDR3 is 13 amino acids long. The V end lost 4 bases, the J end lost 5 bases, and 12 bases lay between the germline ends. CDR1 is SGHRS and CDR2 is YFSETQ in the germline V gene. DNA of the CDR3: TGCGCCAGCAGCCTTGGTAAAGCGGAGACCCAGTACTTC. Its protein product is CASSLGKAETQYF.

The CDR3 DNA reads TGTGCCTGGACCAACAGGGAGAAGGGGACTAGCTTATCCAATGAGCAGTTCTTC. Protein sequence: CAWTNREKGTSLSNEQFF. The chain uses TRBV30 and TRBJ2-1; 9 nucleotides line up with TRBD2. The trim removed 4 bases at V and 6 bases at J, leaving 19 bases unmatched. The length of the CDR3 is 18 residues. The germline CDR1 and CDR2 sequences are GTSNPN and SVGIG (reference sequence).

The CDR3 loop is CASARPPNTGELFF. CDR3 in DNA: TGTGCCAGCGCGCGGCCTCCGAACACCGGGGAGCTGTTTTTT. V usage is TRBV6-6 and J usage is TRBJ2-2; D remains unclear. This CDR3 has 14 amino acids. Trimming pared 8 bases from V and 0 bases from J, leaving 10 bases between. The V gene's germline CDR1 is MNHNY and CDR2 SVGAGI (reference sequence).

This CDR3 reads CAISVKQGAYEQYF. Written as DNA, the CDR3 is TGTGCCATCAGTGTAAAACAGGGGGCTTACGAGCAGTACTTC. The genes are TRBV10-3 and TRBJ2-7, with 9 bases that match TRBD1. The CDR3 extends over 14 amino acids. The germline CDR1 and CDR2 sequences are ENHRY and SYGVKD. The junction had 5 bases not matched to a gene; V was cut back by 4 bases and J by 4 bases.

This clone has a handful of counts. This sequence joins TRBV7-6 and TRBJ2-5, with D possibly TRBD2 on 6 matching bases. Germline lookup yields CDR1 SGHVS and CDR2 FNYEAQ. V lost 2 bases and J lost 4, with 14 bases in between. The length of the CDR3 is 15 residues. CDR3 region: CASSLTGLGGETQYF. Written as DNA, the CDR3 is TGTGCCAGCAGCTTAACCGGTCTCGGGGGAGAGACCCAGTACTTC.

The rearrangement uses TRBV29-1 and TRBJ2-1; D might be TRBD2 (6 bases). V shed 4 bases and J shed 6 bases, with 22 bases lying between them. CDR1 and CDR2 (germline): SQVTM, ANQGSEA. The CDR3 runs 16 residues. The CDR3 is CSVGLTGLSTPNEQFF. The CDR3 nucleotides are TGCAGCGTTGGGCTAACGGGACTCTCGACCCCCAATGAGCAGTTCTTC.

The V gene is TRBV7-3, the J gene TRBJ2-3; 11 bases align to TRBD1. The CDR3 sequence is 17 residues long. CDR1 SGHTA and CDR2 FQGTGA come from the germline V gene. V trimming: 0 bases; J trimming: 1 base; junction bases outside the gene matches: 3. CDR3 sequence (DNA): TGTGCCAGCAGCTTAACAAGGACAGGGGGCCGCACAGATACGCAGTATTTT. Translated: CASSLTRTGGRTDTQYF. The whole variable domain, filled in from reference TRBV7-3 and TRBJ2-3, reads GAGVSQTPSNKVTEKGKYVELRCDPISGHTALYWYRQSLGQGPEFLIYFQGTGAADDSGLPNDRFFAVRPEGSVSTLKIQRTERGDSAVYLCASSLTRTGGRTDTQYFGPGTRLTVL.

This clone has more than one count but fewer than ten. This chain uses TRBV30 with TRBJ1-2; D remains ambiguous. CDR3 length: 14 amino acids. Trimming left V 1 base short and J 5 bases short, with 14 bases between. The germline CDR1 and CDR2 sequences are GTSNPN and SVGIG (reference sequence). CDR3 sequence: CAWSEFGFGYGYTF. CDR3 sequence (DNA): TGTGCCTGGAGTGAGTTCGGGTTTGGGTATGGCTACACCTTC.

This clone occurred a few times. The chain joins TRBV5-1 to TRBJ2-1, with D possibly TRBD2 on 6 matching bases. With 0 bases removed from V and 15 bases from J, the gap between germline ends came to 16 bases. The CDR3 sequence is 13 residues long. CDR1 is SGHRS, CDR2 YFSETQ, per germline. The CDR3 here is CASSLGGVKTSFF. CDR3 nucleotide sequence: TGCGCCAGCAGCTTGGGGGGGGTGAAGACTTCGTTCTTC. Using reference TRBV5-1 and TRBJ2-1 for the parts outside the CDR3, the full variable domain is KAGVTQTPRYLIKTRGQQVTLSCSPISGHRSVSWYQQTPGQGLQFLFEYFSETQRNKGNFPGRFSGRQFSNSRSEMNVSTLELGDSALYLCASSLGGVKTSFFGPGTRLTVL.

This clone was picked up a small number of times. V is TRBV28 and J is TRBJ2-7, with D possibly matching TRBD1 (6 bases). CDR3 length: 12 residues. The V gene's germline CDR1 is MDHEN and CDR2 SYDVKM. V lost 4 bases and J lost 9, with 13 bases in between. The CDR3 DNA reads TGTGCCAGCAGTTCCCTACAGGGAGTGCAGTACTTC. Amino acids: CASSSLQGVQYF.

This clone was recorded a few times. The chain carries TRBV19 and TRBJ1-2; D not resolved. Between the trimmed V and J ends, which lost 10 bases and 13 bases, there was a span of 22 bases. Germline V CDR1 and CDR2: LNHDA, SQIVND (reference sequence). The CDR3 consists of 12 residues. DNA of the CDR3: TGTGCCACTTCCCGGCAGGCCGGGATGGGCACCTTC. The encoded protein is CATSRQAGMGTF. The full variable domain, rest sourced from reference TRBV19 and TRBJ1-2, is DGGITQSPKYLFRKEGQNVTLSCEQNLNHDAMYWYRQDPGQGLRLIYYSQIVNDFQKGDIAEGYSVSREKKESFPLTVTSAQKNPTAFYLCATSRQAGMGTFGSGTRLTVV.

CDR3 loop: CASSLGSRSLGTEAFF. Here the CDR3 DNA reads TGTGCCAGCAGCTTAGGATCGAGGAGTTTAGGCACTGAAGCTTTCTTT. This chain uses TRBV7-8 with TRBJ1-1; D not resolved. CDR1 SGHVS and CDR2 FQNEAQ come from the germline V gene. V was shortened by 1 base and J by 4 bases, with 16 bases between the two germline ends. CDR3 length: 16 amino acids.

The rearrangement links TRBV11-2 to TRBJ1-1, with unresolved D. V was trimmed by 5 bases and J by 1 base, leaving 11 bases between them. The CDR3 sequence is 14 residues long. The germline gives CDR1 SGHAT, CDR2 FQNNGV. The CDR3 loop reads CASSLAFANTEAFF. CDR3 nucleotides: TGTGCCAGCAGCCTTGCGTTCGCGAACACTGAAGCTTTCTTT. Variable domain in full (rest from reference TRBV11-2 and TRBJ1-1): EAGVAQSPRYKIIEKRQSVAFWCNPISGHATLYWYQQILGQGPKLLIQFQNNGVVDDSQLPKDRFSAERLKGVDSTLKIQPAKLEDSAVYLCASSLAFANTEAFFGQGTRLTVV.

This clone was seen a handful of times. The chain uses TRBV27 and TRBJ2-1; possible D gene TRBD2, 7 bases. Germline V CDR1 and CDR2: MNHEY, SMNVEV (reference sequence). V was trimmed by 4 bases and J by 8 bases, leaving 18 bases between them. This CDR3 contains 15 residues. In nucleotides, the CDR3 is TGTGCCAGCAGTTATGAGGGGGGGAGATTCCATGAGCAGTTCTTC. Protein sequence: CASSYEGGRFHEQFF.

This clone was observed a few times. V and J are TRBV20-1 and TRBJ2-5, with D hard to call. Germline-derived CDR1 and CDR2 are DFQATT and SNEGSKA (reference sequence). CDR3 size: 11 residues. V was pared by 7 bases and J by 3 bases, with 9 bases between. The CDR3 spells CSGFSEETQYF. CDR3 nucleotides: TGCAGTGGGTTCAGTGAAGAGACCCAGTACTTC.